A single sample gave rise to the 18 T cell receptor beta chains below, sequenced in a study of glioma-infiltrating T cells. The iRepertoire nested amplicon-rescue multiplex PCR amplified TCR alpha and beta CDR3s from RNA. From the multiplex PCR reads, TCRdb called clonotypes with MiXCR, one entry per CDR3 protein. The sample lists roughly 350,000 distinct CDR3 sequences; roughly two fifths were seen once. The sample comprised glioma tissue, nonneoplastic brain tissue, or PBMCs (not recorded which). The receptors come from a human donor with low-grade glioma or glioblastoma, undergoing nonglioma brain surgery, or in good health (not recorded which).

The gene calls are TRBV19 and TRBJ2-1; 9 bases fit TRBD2. The CDR3 is 17 amino acids. The germline V gene has CDR1 LNHDA and CDR2 SQIVND (reference sequence). With V trimmed by 9 bases and J by 3 bases, 15 bases remained unmatched. As DNA, the CDR3 is TGTGCCAGCAGCCCACTGGGGACTAGCTGGAGCTACAATGAGCAGTTCTTC. As protein: CASSPLGTSWSYNEQFF.

The chain is built from TRBV20-1 and TRBJ2-3; TRBD2 matches 9 bases. J was trimmed by 6 bases and V by 5 bases; bases with no gene match: 15. The CDR3 extends over 16 amino acids. Per germline, CDR1 DFQATT and CDR2 SNEGSKA (reference sequence). The CDR3 nucleotides are TGCAGTGCTGCCGGCGAGGCGGGAGGGCCATGGGATACGCAGTATTTT. Amino acids: CSAAGEAGGPWDTQYF.

A word on this clonotype: The junction shows a germline mismatch at one end, possibly a read error. The chain recombines TRBV5-1 with TRBJ2-7; no reliable D call. In germline, CDR1 is SGHRS, CDR2 YFSETQ. This CDR3 contains 13 residues. CDR3 region: CASSSDGSYKQYF. The CDR3 nucleotides are TGCGCCAGCAGCTCTGACGGTTCCTACAAGCAGTACTTC.

This clonotype was seen only a few times. This chain links TRBV15 with TRBJ2-7; the D gene is possibly TRBD2 (5 bases). In germline, CDR1 is LNHNV, CDR2 YYDKDF (reference sequence). Trimming left V 1 base short and J 1 base short, with 14 bases between. The length of the CDR3 is 16 residues. This CDR3 is CATSRGLSPGSYEQYF. In nucleotides, the CDR3 is TGTGCCACCAGCAGAGGACTATCCCCGGGTTCCTACGAGCAGTACTTC. The complete variable domain, with remaining parts taken from reference TRBV15 and TRBJ2-7, reads DAMVIQNPRYQVTQFGKPVTLSCSQTLNHNVMYWYQQKSSQAPKLLFHYYDKDFNNEADTPDNFQSRRPNTSFCFLDIRSPGLGDTAMYLCATSRGLSPGSYEQYFGPGTRLTVT.

V is TRBV7-8 and J is TRBJ2-3; TRBD1 matches at 7 bases. Germline V gene lookup returns CDR1 SGHVS and CDR2 FQNEAQ. The CDR3 has 15 amino acids. The junction had 11 bases not matched to a gene; V was cut back by 5 bases and J by 6 bases. The CDR3 here is CASSRGQASEDTQYF. The CDR3 bases are TGTGCCAGCAGCCGAGGACAGGCCTCCGAGGATACGCAGTATTTT.

This clonotype occurred many times. CDR3: CASKTDYWNTEAFF. The DNA of the CDR3 is TGTGCCAGCAAGACAGACTACTGGAACACTGAAGCTTTCTTT. The chain links TRBV6-1 to TRBJ1-1, with D possibly TRBD1 on 5 matching bases. V shed 7 bases and J shed 1 base, with 13 bases lying between them. Germline lookup yields CDR1 MNHNS and CDR2 SASEGT. The CDR3 has 14 residues.

This clonotype was detected ten times or more. This rearrangement joins TRBV6-2 or TRBV6-3 to TRBJ2-1; D is perhaps TRBD1 or TRBD2 (5 bases each). Trimming cost V 4 bases and J 14 bases, with 15 bases left between them. CDR1 is MNHEY, CDR2 SVGEGT, per germline. The CDR3 is made up of 12 amino acids. The CDR3, as DNA: TGTGCCAGCAGTTTCTATCGGGACCAAGAGTTCTTC. It translates to CASSFYRDQEFF.

The chain employs TRBV7-3 and TRBJ1-6; D not resolved. Deletions cut 5 bases from V and 6 bases from J, with 11 bases between. Germline V lookup: CDR1 SGHTA, CDR2 FQGTGA. There are 14 residues in the CDR3. The CDR3 spells CASSTDGVNSPLHF. The CDR3 DNA follows: TGTGCCAGCAGCACGGACGGAGTTAATTCACCCCTCCACTTT.

The chain uses TRBV4-2 and TRBJ2-1, with 9 bases identical to TRBD2. This CDR3 is built from 19 residues. J gave up 10 bases and V 5 bases, and 24 bases lay outside the gene matches. Germline V gives CDR1 LGHNA, CDR2 YNFKEQ. Here the CDR3 DNA reads TGTGCCAGCAGCTCCCCCCGGGCTAGCGGGATCCTCCCGCTCAAAGAGCAGTTCTTC. Protein: CASSSPRASGILPLKEQFF.

This sequence joins TRBV20-1 and TRBJ2-3; D is perhaps TRBD1 or TRBD2 (7 bases each). The V gene's germline CDR1 is DFQATT and CDR2 SNEGSKA (reference sequence). The CDR3 runs to 17 residues. The V gene lost 5 bases and the J gene lost 3 bases, with 24 bases spanning the gap. In DNA form, the CDR3 reads TGCAGTGCTGGAGGCAGGGGGGGCCTCGGGGTGACAGATACGCAGTATTTT. Protein sequence: CSAGGRGGLGVTDTQYF.

The CDR3 region has the DNA TGTGCCAGCTCACCCGGGGCTCTGAACACTGAAGCTTTCTTT. This gives the protein CASSPGALNTEAFF. The rearrangement links TRBV18 to TRBJ1-1; D possibly corresponds to TRBD1 (5 bases). Germline loops: CDR1 KGHSH, CDR2 LQKENI. This CDR3 has 14 amino acids. V lost 3 bases to trimming and J lost 0 bases, with 8 bases between them.

This clonotype was picked up many times. J is TRBJ2-3 and V is TRBV27, with D perhaps matching TRBD1 (5 bases). The CDR3 has 14 amino acids. V shed 6 bases and J shed 4 bases, with 14 bases lying between them. Germline assignment: CDR1 MNHEY and CDR2 SMNVEV (reference sequence). The CDR3 is CASSLRAPPDTQYF. DNA of the CDR3: TGTGCCAGCAGCCTCAGGGCCCCCCCAGATACGCAGTATTTT.

On this clonotype: One end of the junction does not line up with germline, which may come from a read error. The chain couples TRBV28 to TRBJ1-1; D is uncertain. Germline CDR1 MDHEN, CDR2 SYDVKM. This CDR3 is 16 amino acids long. The CDR3: CASSFNLGELNTEVFF. The CDR3 DNA reads as TGTGCCAGCAGTTTCAATCTTGGGGAATTGAACACTGAAGTTTTCTTT.

V and J are TRBV4-3 and TRBJ2-2; D is unclear. Trimming removed 2 bases at V and 2 bases at J, with 12 bases between. CDR3 size: 16 residues. Germline CDR1 LGHNA, CDR2 YSLEER. The CDR3 reads CASSQSAWLNTGELFF. CDR3 DNA: TGCGCCAGCAGCCAAAGTGCCTGGCTTAACACCGGGGAGCTGTTTTTT.

The chain couples TRBV7-9 to TRBJ2-1; 12 bases are a match to TRBD2. Trimming cost V 2 bases and J 9 bases; bases outside gene matches: 5. The CDR3 covers 15 residues. In germline, CDR1 is SEHNR, CDR2 FQNEAQ (reference sequence). CDR3 DNA sequence: TGTGCCAGCAGCTTATTTTCTAGCGGGAGGGTTGAGCAGTTCTTC. As protein: CASSLFSSGRVEQFF.

The count of this clonotype is one. A read error may be the cause here, since a much bigger clone is one base away. The genes are TRBV20-1 and TRBJ1-2; 7 positions match TRBD1. Per germline, CDR1 DFQATT and CDR2 SNEGSKA (reference sequence). The CDR3 contains 13 residues. CDR3 in amino acids: CSAGGGQNYGCTF. Here the CDR3 DNA reads TGCAGTGCTGGCGGGGGACAGAACTATGGCTGCACCTTC.

The V call is TRBV12-3 or TRBV12-4, the J call TRBJ1-2; 9 bases fit TRBD1. Losses at the gene ends were 11 bases for V and 2 bases for J; bases not matched to a gene: 6. The CDR3 contains 13 residues. The CDR3 here is CAVAQGANYGYTF. The DNA for the CDR3 is TGTGCCGTCGCACAGGGGGCGAACTATGGCTACACCTTC.

The CDR3 region is CASSASARPKGLYEQFF. The CDR3 nucleotides read TGTGCCAGCAGCGCTTCGGCCCGGCCGAAGGGGCTTTATGAGCAGTTCTTC. The rearrangement uses TRBV4-2 and TRBJ2-1, with a tentative D call TRBD1 (5 bases). CDR1 LGHNA and CDR2 YNFKEQ come from the germline V gene. This CDR3 is 17 amino acids long. V gave up 5 bases and J gave up 8 bases, with 25 bases separating them.